This TCR beta chain was sequenced during a study of memory CD4+ T cells and cytomegalovirus serostatus. Whole-study results and caveats: The CMV-associated TCR signature appears largely within the CD4+ memory repertoire. About two fifths of the roughly 150 known CMV-associated TCRbeta sequences appeared in CD4+ memory.

Single viable CD3+CD4+CD8-CD45RO+ cells were sorted as the memory CD4+ T cells. Serostatus was set by detecting CMV pp150, pp28, p38, p52 IgG. Comment on this clone: Its antigen is unidentified.

Original processing methods: After removing out-of-frame reads, around 2,100,000 distinct TCRbeta sequences remained. Here immunoSEQ multiplex PCR was the method, and the copy in TCRdb shows in-frame clones only, minus some. V, J and clone size were drawn from that table, and D and trimming were deduced from the DNA. The sample includes tens of thousands of clones, under 80% of them seen just once. This CDR3 spans 14 amino acids. Per the germline V gene, CDR1 is LGHNA and CDR2 is YSLEER. V was pared by 4 bases and J by 7 bases, with 14 bases between. J is TRBJ2-1 and V is TRBV4-3, with D possibly being TRBD1 (8 bases). Sequencing was done on a sample of memory CD4+ T cells from blood. This receptor was identified in an adult in good health and CMV-seronegative. Some clones in this sample may be carry-over from other donors' samples. The CDR3 DNA sequence: TGCGCCAGCAGCCCTTACAGGGGGGGTAATGAGCAGTTCTTC. Translation gives CASSPYRGGNEQFF.